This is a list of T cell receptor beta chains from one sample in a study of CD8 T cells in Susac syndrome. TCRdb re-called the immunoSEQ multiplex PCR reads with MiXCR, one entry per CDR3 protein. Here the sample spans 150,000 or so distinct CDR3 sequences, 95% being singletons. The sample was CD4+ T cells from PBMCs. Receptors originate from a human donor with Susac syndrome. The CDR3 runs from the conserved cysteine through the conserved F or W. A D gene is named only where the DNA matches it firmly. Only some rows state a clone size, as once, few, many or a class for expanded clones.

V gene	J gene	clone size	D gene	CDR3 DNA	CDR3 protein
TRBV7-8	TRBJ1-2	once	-	TGTGCCAGCAGCCCAAGGCGGGACGCTAACTATGGCTACACCTTC	CASSPRRDANYGYTF
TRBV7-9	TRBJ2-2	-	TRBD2	TGTGCCAGCAGCTTACTTCGCGGGAGGCAAAACACCGGGGAGCTGTTTTTT	CASSLLRGRQNTGELFF
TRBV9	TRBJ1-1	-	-	TGTGCCAGCAGCGTAGCTGTAGGGGGGACAACTGAAGCTTTCTTT	CASSVAVGGTTEAFF
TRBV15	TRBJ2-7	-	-	TGTGCCACCAGGGCCTTCTTGGAATACGAGCAGTACTTC	CATRAFLEYEQYF
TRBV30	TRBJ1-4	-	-	TGTGCCTGGAGTTCCCCCGCTAATGAAAAACTGTTTTTT	CAWSSPANEKLFF
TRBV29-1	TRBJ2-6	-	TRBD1	TGCAGCGTTGGACAGGGGGGTGGGGCCAACGTCCTGACTTTC	CSVGQGGGANVLTF
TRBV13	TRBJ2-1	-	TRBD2	TGTGCCAGCAGCTTAGCACTAGCGGGAGGGCACTATGAGCAGTTCTTC	CASSLALAGGHYEQFF
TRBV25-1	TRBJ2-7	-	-	TGTGCCAGCAGTGATCTTGGGGGGACGGTCAGCGGAGAGCAGTACTTC	CASSDLGGTVSGEQYF
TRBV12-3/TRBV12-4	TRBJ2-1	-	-	TGTGCCAGCAGCCCGGATCGGGGTTCCTACAATGAGCAGTTCTTC	CASSPDRGSYNEQFF
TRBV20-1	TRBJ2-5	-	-	TGCAGTGCTCGACGGACAGCCTTGCGAGAGACCCAGTACTTC	CSARRTALRETQYF
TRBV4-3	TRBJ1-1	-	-	TGCGCCAGCAGCCAAGATGGGGCTGTAGCTTTCTTT	CASSQDGAVAFF
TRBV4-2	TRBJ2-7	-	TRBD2	TGTGCCAGCAGCCAGTGGGATCTAGCGGGAGGGCCGGGGGAGCAGTACTTC	CASSQWDLAGGPGEQYF
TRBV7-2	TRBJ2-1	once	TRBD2	TGTGCCAGCAGCTCGGCGGCTTGGGAAGCGGGGCTAAATGAGCAGTTCTTC	CASSSAAWEAGLNEQFF
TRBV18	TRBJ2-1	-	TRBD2	TGTGCCAGCTCACCGGGCGCGGGAGTCTTTGATGAGCAGTTCTTC	CASSPGAGVFDEQFF
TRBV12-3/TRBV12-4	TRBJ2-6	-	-	TGTGCCAGCAGTTTACGGGCGCTGCGGGCCAACGTCCTGACTTTC	CASSLRALRANVLTF
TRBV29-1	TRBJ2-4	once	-	TGCAGCGGATTGGGGGTCCAAAACATTCAGTACTTC	CSGLGVQNIQYF
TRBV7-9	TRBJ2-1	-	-	TGTGCCACTGGAAGGGGCTACTACAATGAGCAGTTCTTC	CATGRGYYNEQFF
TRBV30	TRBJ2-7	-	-	TGTGCCTGGAGCGAAACAGGAAATACCTACGAGCAGTACTTC	CAWSETGNTYEQYF
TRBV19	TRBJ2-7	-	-	TGTGCCAGTAGTTTCCGGGACGGCTCCTACGAGCAGTACTTC	CASSFRDGSYEQYF
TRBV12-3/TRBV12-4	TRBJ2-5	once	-	TGTGCCAGCACCCCTAGACTGAATAATGGGGAGACCCAGTACTTC	CASTPRLNNGETQYF
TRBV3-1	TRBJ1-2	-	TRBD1	TGTGCCAGCAGCCTCTCCTCCGACAGGGTCGGCGGCTACACCTTC	CASSLSSDRVGGYTF
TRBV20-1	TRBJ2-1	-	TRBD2	TGCAGTGCTAGACCCCTCAATTTAGCGGGGCGATACAATGAGCAGTTCTTC	CSARPLNLAGRYNEQFF
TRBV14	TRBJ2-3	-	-	TGTGCCAGCAGCCAAGGTGCTTACACAGATACGCAGTATTTT	CASSQGAYTDTQYF
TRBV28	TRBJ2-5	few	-	TGTGCCAGCAGTTTTCCGGGGGAGACCCAGTACTTC	CASSFPGETQYF
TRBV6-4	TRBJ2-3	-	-	TGTGCCAGCAGTGACAGGGGAAGCACAGATACGCAGTATTTT	CASSDRGSTDTQYF
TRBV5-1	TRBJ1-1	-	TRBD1	TGCGCCAGCAGCGGGGGACAGGGGGCAACTGAAGCTTTCTTT	CASSGGQGATEAFF
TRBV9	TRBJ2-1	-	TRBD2	TGTGCCAGCAGCGTAGCTACGCTAGCGGGGAGCCGTGAGCAGTTCTTC	CASSVATLAGSREQFF
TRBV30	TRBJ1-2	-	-	TGTGCCTGCCACCGGGACCCAGGGAACTATGGCTACACCTTC	CACHRDPGNYGYTF
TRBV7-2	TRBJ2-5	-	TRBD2	TGTGCCAGCAGCCCAAGCGGGAGGAGGGAGGAGACCCAGTACTTC	CASSPSGRREETQYF
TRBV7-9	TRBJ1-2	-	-	TGTGCCAGCAGCTCGACCCATGGAGGCTACACCTTC	CASSSTHGGYTF
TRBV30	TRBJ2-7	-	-	TGTGCCTGGGGCAGGGCCTACGAGCAGTACTTC	CAWGRAYEQYF
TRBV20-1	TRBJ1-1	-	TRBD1	TGCAGTGCTTCCCGACAGGGGGGATTCTTTATCGGCACTGAAGCTTTCTTT	CSASRQGGFFIGTEAFF
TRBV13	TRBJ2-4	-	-	TGTGCCAGCAGCCCCGACCGGGACATTCAGTACTTC	CASSPDRDIQYF
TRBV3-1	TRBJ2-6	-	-	TGTGCCAGCAGCCCCCTGGGGGGACAGAGCTCCTCTGGGGCCAACGTCCTGACTTTC	CASSPLGGQSSSGANVLTF
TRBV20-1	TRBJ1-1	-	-	TGCAGTGCTAGTAGGGAGGGAACCGCTGAAGCTTTCTTT	CSASREGTAEAFF
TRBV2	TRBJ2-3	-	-	TGTGCCAGCAGTTGGGGGCAGCTCACAGATACGCAGTATTTT	CASSWGQLTDTQYF
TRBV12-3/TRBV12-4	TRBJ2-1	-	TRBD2	TGTGCCAGCAGTCCGACTAGCTATGAGCAGTTCTTC	CASSPTSYEQFF
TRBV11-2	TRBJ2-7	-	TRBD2	TGTGCCAGCAGCCGTCGCCCCTCGACTAGCGGAAGCTCCTACGAGCAGTACTTC	CASSRRPSTSGSSYEQYF
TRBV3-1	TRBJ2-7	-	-	TGTGCCAGCAGCCAAGGGATAGTCCCCTACGAGCAGTACTTC	CASSQGIVPYEQYF
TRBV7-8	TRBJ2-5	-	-	TGTGCCAGCAGCTTATTTGGCCGCGAAGAGACCCAGTACTTC	CASSLFGREETQYF
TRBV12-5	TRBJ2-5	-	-	TGTGCTAGTGGTTTGGTACAGTCAGCGAGTAAAGAGACCCAGTACTTC	CASGLVQSASKETQYF
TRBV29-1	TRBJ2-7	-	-	TGCAGCGTGACCGGAATTTTGAGATCCTACGAGCAGTACTTC	CSVTGILRSYEQYF
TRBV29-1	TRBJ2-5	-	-	TGCAGCGTTGAGGGCCAGGGAGGCTTCTCAGAGACCCAGTACTTC	CSVEGQGGFSETQYF
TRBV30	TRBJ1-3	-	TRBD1	TGTGCCTGGAGCCGGGACAGGGCTGGAAACACCATATATTTT	CAWSRDRAGNTIYF
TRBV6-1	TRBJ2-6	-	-	TGTGCCAGCAGCTTCGACAGGTTAAAAAGCTCTGGGGCCAACGTCCTGACTTTC	CASSFDRLKSSGANVLTF